A single sample is the source of the 25 T cell receptor beta chains below, sequenced in a study of PD-1 blockade in classical Hodgkin lymphoma. Time point reported: newly diagnosed, previously untreated cHL patient sample. Assay: immunoSEQ multiplex PCR; the TCRdb copy retains only in-frame clones and omits some. Among under 80,000 clones listed, 85% to 95% were seen once. Sequenced: peripheral blood mononuclear cells (PBMCs). The receptors stem from a human donor with classical Hodgkin lymphoma.

This sequence joins TRBV27 and TRBJ2-6, with TRBD1 matching 10 bases. The germline gives CDR1 MNHEY, CDR2 SMNVEV (reference sequence). J gave up 3 bases and V 2 bases, and 4 bases lay outside the gene matches. This CDR3 contains 17 residues. DNA for the CDR3: TGTGCCAGCAGTTTAGTTGGGACAGGGGATGGGGCCAACGTCCTGACTTTC. This codes for CASSLVGTGDGANVLTF.

Here the CDR3 DNA reads TGCGCCAGCAGCGCCCCCGGGACGTCGCCCTACAATGAGCAGTTCTTC. Its protein product is CASSAPGTSPYNEQFF. V gene TRBV5-1 combines with J gene TRBJ2-1; D tentatively reads TRBD1 or TRBD2 (5 bases each). The germline V and J ends were trimmed by 4 bases and 2 bases, with 16 bases remaining between them. Germline-derived CDR1 and CDR2 are SGHRS and YFSETQ. This CDR3 spans 16 amino acids.

This rearrangement joins TRBV7-9 to TRBJ2-2; 7 bases align to TRBD2. Trimming removed 2 bases from V and 4 bases from J; junction bases left unmatched: 7. Germline V gives CDR1 SEHNR, CDR2 FQNEAQ (reference sequence). There are 16 residues in the CDR3. The CDR3 sequence: CASSLKTSTGTGELFF. CDR3 sequence (DNA): TGTGCCAGCAGCTTAAAGACTAGCACAGGCACCGGGGAGCTGTTTTTT.

This rearrangement joins TRBV11-2 to TRBJ2-1; 10 bases align to TRBD2. CDR3 length equals 15 residues. J lost 7 bases, V lost 5 bases, and 8 bases had no gene match. Per the germline V gene, CDR1 is SGHAT and CDR2 is FQNNGV. The CDR3 protein is CASSVTSGNINEQFF. CDR3 DNA: TGTGCCAGCAGCGTCACTAGCGGGAATATAAATGAGCAGTTCTTC.

This clone has just one count. The chain employs TRBV6-6 and TRBJ2-2; D perhaps matches TRBD1 (5 bases). Trimming removed 2 bases at V and 5 bases at J, with 12 bases between. This CDR3 has 15 amino acids. CDR1 MNHNY and CDR2 SVGAGI come from the germline V gene (reference sequence). The CDR3 nucleotides read TGTGCCAGCAGTTACATAAGGGGCGCGACCGGGGAGCTGTTTTTT. Translating gives CASSYIRGATGELFF.

The chain is built from TRBV18 and TRBJ2-2; maybe TRBD1 (6 bases). Germline V gene sequence: CDR1 KGHSH, CDR2 LQKENI. The CDR3 spans 14 residues. V lost 1 base, J lost 4 bases, and 7 bases lay in between. DNA for the CDR3: TGTGCCAGCTCACCACAGACAGGCACCGGGGAGCTGTTTTTT. This codes for CASSPQTGTGELFF.

J is TRBJ1-3 and V is TRBV18; D is ambiguous. The germline V and J ends were trimmed by 2 bases and 7 bases, with 9 bases remaining between them. The CDR3 runs to 13 residues. Germline loops: CDR1 KGHSH, CDR2 LQKENI. The CDR3 DNA is TGTGCCAGCTCACCAGCAGAGGTGAACACCATATATTTT. Translating it yields CASSPAEVNTIYF.

The J gene is TRBJ2-5, the V gene TRBV7-3; the D gene is possibly TRBD2 (6 bases). CDR1 is SGHTA, CDR2 FQGTGA, per germline. Trimming removed 1 base at V and 4 bases at J, with 7 bases between. This CDR3 comprises 13 residues. This CDR3 reads CASSLRGLETQYF. The CDR3 nucleotides are TGTGCCAGCAGCTTAAGGGGACTAGAGACCCAGTACTTC. The full variable domain, with the rest looked up from reference TRBV7-3 and TRBJ2-5, is GAGVSQTPSNKVTEKGKYVELRCDPISGHTALYWYRQSLGQGPEFLIYFQGTGAADDSGLPNDRFFAVRPEGSVSTLKIQRTERGDSAVYLCASSLRGLETQYFGPGTRLLVL.

This clone was seen only a few times. The gene calls are TRBV9 and TRBJ2-4; 8 nucleotides line up with TRBD2. V shed 4 bases, J shed 0 bases, and the junction held 18 bases outside the gene matches. This CDR3 spans 20 amino acids. Germline-derived CDR1 and CDR2 are SGDLS and YYNGEE. This chain's CDR3 is CASSLGTREYQKLAKNIQYF. CDR3 DNA sequence: TGTGCCAGCAGCCTCGGGACTAGGGAATACCAGAAGCTAGCCAAAAACATTCAGTACTTC.

CDR3 nucleotides: TGTGCCAGTACGACAGGGGAGGGCTACACCTTC. Translating it yields CASTTGEGYTF. V usage is TRBV19 and J usage is TRBJ1-2; 8 bases line up with TRBD1. The CDR3 length is 11 residues. The trim removed 7 bases at V and 8 bases at J, leaving 3 bases unmatched. Looked up from germline, CDR1 is LNHDA and CDR2 is SQIVND (reference sequence).

The chain carries TRBV19 and TRBJ1-4; D possibly corresponds to TRBD1 (5 bases). CDR3 length equals 13 residues. Germline values: CDR1 LNHDA, CDR2 SQIVND (reference sequence). The germline V and J ends were trimmed by 5 bases and 10 bases, with 14 bases remaining between them. The CDR3 here is CASSPPPGLKLFF. The DNA for the CDR3 is TGTGCCAGTAGTCCCCCTCCGGGACTAAAACTGTTTTTT.

The V gene is TRBV19, the J gene TRBJ1-1; 8 bases are a match to TRBD1. The CDR3 consists of 15 residues. The V and J ends lost 3 bases and 1 base, in that order; junction bases with no gene match: 4. Per the germline V gene, CDR1 is LNHDA and CDR2 is SQIVND (reference sequence). The CDR3 loop reads CASSIGGTGNTEAFF. CDR3 in DNA: TGTGCCAGTAGTATTGGTGGGACAGGGAACACTGAAGCTTTCTTT.

This clone was recorded once. The CDR3 loop reads CASSLLGTEAFF. Here the CDR3 DNA reads TGTGCCAGCAGCTTGTTGGGTACTGAAGCTTTCTTT. This chain uses TRBV5-6 with TRBJ1-1, with D uncertain. Germline V lookup: CDR1 SGHDT, CDR2 YYEEEE. This CDR3 has 12 amino acids. The ends were cut back, 1 base at V and 5 bases at J, with 6 bases in the middle.

This rearrangement joins TRBV18 to TRBJ1-4; 9 bases are a match to TRBD1. The CDR3 runs to 17 residues. Germline V gene sequence: CDR1 KGHSH, CDR2 LQKENI. Trimming cost V 3 bases and J 3 bases; bases outside gene matches: 8. The CDR3 sequence: CASSPDRGGLANEKLFF. The CDR3 nucleotides read TGTGCCAGCTCACCGGACAGGGGAGGGTTAGCTAATGAAAAACTGTTTTTT.

This chain links TRBV6-5 with TRBJ2-2; D is perhaps TRBD2 (5 bases). This CDR3 has 15 amino acids. V was cut by 0 bases and J by 5 bases, with 10 bases left in between. CDR1 and CDR2 from the germline V gene are MNHEY and SVGAGI. CDR3 in DNA: TGTGCCAGCAGTTACTCGGGAGTGGGTACCGGGGAGCTGTTTTTT. Protein: CASSYSGVGTGELFF.

The chain links TRBV11-3 to TRBJ2-2; D is unresolved. V lost 4 bases and J 5 bases, leaving 8 bases between the germline ends. From germline, CDR1 is SGHNT and CDR2 YENEEA. CDR3 length: 13 amino acids. CDR3 region: CASSSSGTGELFF. As DNA, the CDR3 is TGTGCCAGCAGCTCCTCAGGAACCGGGGAGCTGTTTTTT.

V and J are TRBV5-1 and TRBJ2-5; no firm D call. Trimming pared 0 bases from V and 1 base from J, leaving 10 bases between. The CDR3 is made up of 15 amino acids. Looked up from germline, CDR1 is SGHRS and CDR2 is YFSETQ. The CDR3 nucleotides are TGCGCCAGCAGCTTGGTGTCCGGCTCCCAAGAGACCCAGTACTTC. Translation: CASSLVSGSQETQYF.

V gene TRBV19 combines with J gene TRBJ2-1, with 8 bases that match TRBD2. This CDR3 contains 17 residues. Germline CDR1 LNHDA, CDR2 SQIVND (reference sequence). The V gene end was trimmed by 7 bases and the J gene end by 0 bases; junction bases not matched to a gene: 11. The CDR3 sequence is CASTIWAGGSSYNEQFF. CDR3 sequence (DNA): TGTGCCAGTACCATATGGGCGGGGGGAAGCTCCTACAATGAGCAGTTCTTC.

The chain is built from TRBV7-8 and TRBJ1-4; D gene ambiguous. The CDR3 runs to 16 residues. In germline, CDR1 is SGHVS, CDR2 FQNEAQ. V was trimmed by 2 bases and J by 0 bases, leaving 10 bases between them. CDR3 sequence (DNA): TGTGCCAGCAGCTTACGGGATTACGCAACTAATGAAAAACTGTTTTTT. Its translation: CASSLRDYATNEKLFF. The variable domain in full, completed from reference TRBV7-8 and TRBJ1-4, reads GAGVSQSPRYKVAKRGQDVALRCDPISGHVSLFWYQQALGQGPEFLTYFQNEAQLDKSGLPSDRFFAERPEGSVSTLKIQRTQQEDSAVYLCASSLRDYATNEKLFFGSGTQLSVL.

V is TRBV28 and J is TRBJ1-5, with TRBD1 matching 7 bases. The CDR3 totals 16 residues. Germline lookup yields CDR1 MDHEN and CDR2 SYDVKM. V gave up 4 bases and J gave up 2 bases; unmatched junction bases: 8. As DNA, the CDR3 is TGTGCCAGCAGTTCGACCACAGGGGCGGGCAATCAGCCCCAGCATTTT. It is translated as CASSSTTGAGNQPQHF.

V is TRBV4-1 and J is TRBJ2-1; 7 positions agree with TRBD2. Germline CDR1 is MGHRA and CDR2 is YSYEKL. The CDR3 spans 14 residues. V was pared by 4 bases and J by 14 bases, with 14 bases of the junction left unmatched. The CDR3 loop reads CASSRTLQGLDEFF. The CDR3, as DNA: TGCGCCAGCAGCCGGACACTCCAAGGACTAGACGAGTTCTTC.

V usage is TRBV7-2 and J usage is TRBJ2-5; the D gene is possibly TRBD2 (6 bases). CDR1 is SGHTA, CDR2 FQGNSA, per germline. The length of the CDR3 is 15 residues. V lost 5 bases and J 4 bases, leaving 17 bases between the germline ends. Here the CDR3 reads CASSTSGTVVETQYF. The CDR3 coding sequence is TGTGCCAGCAGCACATCCGGGACTGTGGTAGAGACCCAGTACTTC.

The chain links TRBV12-5 to TRBJ2-1; no clear D gene. The CDR3 sequence is 13 residues long. Deletions cut 1 base from V and 8 bases from J, with 9 bases between. CDR1 LGHNT and CDR2 FRNRAP come from the germline V gene. CDR3 sequence reads: CASGLEFRDEQFF. CDR3 bases: TGTGCTAGTGGTTTGGAATTTCGGGATGAGCAGTTCTTC.

The J gene is TRBJ1-5, the V gene TRBV5-1; the match to TRBD1 covers 8 bases. The CDR3 totals 16 residues. Looked up from germline, CDR1 is SGHRS and CDR2 is YFSETQ. V was clipped by 2 bases and J by 3 bases; unmatched bases: 7. The CDR3 bases are TGCGCCAGCAGCTTAGGACAGGGCCGGGTCAATCAGCCCCAGCATTTT. Its protein is CASSLGQGRVNQPQHF.

The rearrangement uses TRBV19 and TRBJ1-4; 8 positions agree with TRBD1. The CDR3 contains 14 residues. CDR1 is LNHDA and CDR2 is SQIVND in the germline V gene (reference sequence). The junction had 9 bases not matched to a gene; V was cut back by 5 bases and J by 10 bases. The CDR3 DNA is TGTGCCAGTAGTTTCACAGGGGGGCCGGGAAAACTGTTTTTT. As protein: CASSFTGGPGKLFF.